This TCR beta chain came from a study of blood T cell repertoires in COVID-19. Across the study: The United States, Italy and Spain provided the acute and convalescent COVID-19 samples. The cDNA or gDNA used as material had been derived from T cells, B-cell-depleted T cells, or PBMCs.

This clone has just one count. The CDR3 has 12 amino acids. Trimming cost V 5 bases and J 8 bases, with 10 bases left between them. The germline gives CDR1 GTSNPN, CDR2 SVGIG (reference sequence). As processed by the authors: Estimated nucleated cell counts came from reference gene primer amplification. Libraries were prepared by immunoSEQ multiplex PCR; TCRdb keeps only in-frame clonotypes and omits some of them. The D gene and trimming were derived from the DNA, and the V and J assignments and clone size from that table. The sample yields nearly 300,000 clones, approximately 88% seen once. V and J are TRBV30 and TRBJ1-6; D uncertain. Sequenced: peripheral blood. The TCR originated in a woman under 40 who had recovered from COVID-19. The CDR3 here is CAWARQDSPLHF. The CDR3, as DNA: TGTGCCTGGGCCCGCCAGGATTCACCCCTCCACTTT.